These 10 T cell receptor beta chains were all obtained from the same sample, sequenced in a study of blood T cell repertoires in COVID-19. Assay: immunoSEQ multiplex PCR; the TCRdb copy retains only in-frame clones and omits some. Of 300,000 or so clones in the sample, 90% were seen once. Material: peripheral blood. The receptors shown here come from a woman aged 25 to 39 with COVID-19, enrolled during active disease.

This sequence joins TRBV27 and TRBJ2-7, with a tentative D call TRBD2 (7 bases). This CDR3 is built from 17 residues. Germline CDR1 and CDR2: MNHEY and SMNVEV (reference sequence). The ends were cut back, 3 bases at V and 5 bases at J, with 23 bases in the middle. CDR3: CASSFSKGGGFGHEQYF. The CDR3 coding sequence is TGTGCCAGCAGTTTTTCCAAGGGGGGAGGGTTCGGCCACGAGCAGTACTTC.

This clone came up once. CDR3 residues: CASSLVGGLGSTEAFF. The CDR3 coding sequence is TGCGCCAGCAGCTTGGTAGGAGGCCTAGGGAGCACTGAAGCTTTCTTT. The chain joins TRBV5-1 to TRBJ1-1; no reliable D call. Per germline, CDR1 SGHRS and CDR2 YFSETQ. This CDR3 is 16 amino acids long. Trimming cost V 0 bases and J 4 bases, with 16 bases left between them.

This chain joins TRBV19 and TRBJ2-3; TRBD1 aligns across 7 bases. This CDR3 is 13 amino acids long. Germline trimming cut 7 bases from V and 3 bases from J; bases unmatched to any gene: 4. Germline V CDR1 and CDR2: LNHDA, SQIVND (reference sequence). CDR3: CASKSRGTDTQYF. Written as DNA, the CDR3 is TGTGCCAGTAAGTCCAGGGGGACAGATACGCAGTATTTT.

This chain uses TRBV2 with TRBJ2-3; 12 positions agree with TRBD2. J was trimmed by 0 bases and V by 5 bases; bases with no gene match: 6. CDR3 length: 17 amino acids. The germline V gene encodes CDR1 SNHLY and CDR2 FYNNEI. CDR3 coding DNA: TGTGCCAGCAGTCTTAGGACTAGCGGGGATAGCACAGATACGCAGTATTTT. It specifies CASSLRTSGDSTDTQYF.

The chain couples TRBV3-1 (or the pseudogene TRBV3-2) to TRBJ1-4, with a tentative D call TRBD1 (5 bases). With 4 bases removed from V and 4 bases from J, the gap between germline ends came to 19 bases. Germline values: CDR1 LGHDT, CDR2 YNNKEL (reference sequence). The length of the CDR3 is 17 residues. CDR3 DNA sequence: TGTGCCAGCAGCCCTCGGGGGGTCTATAGGGTTAATGAAAAACTGTTTTTT. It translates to CASSPRGVYRVNEKLFF.

This CDR3 reads CASNDRVGDGYTF. CDR3 DNA: TGTGCCAGTAACGACAGGGTTGGAGATGGCTACACCTTC. The genes are TRBV19 and TRBJ1-2; TRBD1 agrees at 7 bases. J lost 6 bases, V lost 7 bases, and 8 bases had no gene match. In germline, CDR1 is LNHDA, CDR2 SQIVND (reference sequence). The CDR3 covers 13 residues.

In nucleotides, the CDR3 is TGTGCCAGCAGTTTATCCTGGGGGGAGTTTCGGAATGAGCAGTTCTTC. Its translation: CASSLSWGEFRNEQFF. The chain carries TRBV28 and TRBJ2-1; possible D gene TRBD2, 6 bases. Per the germline V gene, CDR1 is MDHEN and CDR2 is SYDVKM. The CDR3 totals 16 residues. V shed 1 base and J shed 7 bases, with 17 bases lying between them.

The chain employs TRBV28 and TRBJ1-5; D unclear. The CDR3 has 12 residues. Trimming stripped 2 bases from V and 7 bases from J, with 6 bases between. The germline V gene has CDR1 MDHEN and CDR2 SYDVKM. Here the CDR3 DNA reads TGTGCCAGCAGTTTAAAGGAGCAGCCCCAGCATTTT. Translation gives CASSLKEQPQHF.

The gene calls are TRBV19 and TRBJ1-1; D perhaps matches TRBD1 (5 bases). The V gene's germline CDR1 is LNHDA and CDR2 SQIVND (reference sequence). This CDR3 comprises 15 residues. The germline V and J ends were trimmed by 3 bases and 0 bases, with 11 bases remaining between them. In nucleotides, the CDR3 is TGTGCCAGTAGTATGAGGCAGGGCATGAACACTGAAGCTTTCTTT. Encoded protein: CASSMRQGMNTEAFF.

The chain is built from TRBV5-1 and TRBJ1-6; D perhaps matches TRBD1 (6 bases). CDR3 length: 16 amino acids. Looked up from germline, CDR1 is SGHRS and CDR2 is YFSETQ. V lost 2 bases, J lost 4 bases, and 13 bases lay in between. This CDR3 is CASSFERGGYNSPLHF. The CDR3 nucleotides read TGCGCCAGCAGCTTCGAAAGGGGGGGTTATAATTCACCCCTCCACTTT.